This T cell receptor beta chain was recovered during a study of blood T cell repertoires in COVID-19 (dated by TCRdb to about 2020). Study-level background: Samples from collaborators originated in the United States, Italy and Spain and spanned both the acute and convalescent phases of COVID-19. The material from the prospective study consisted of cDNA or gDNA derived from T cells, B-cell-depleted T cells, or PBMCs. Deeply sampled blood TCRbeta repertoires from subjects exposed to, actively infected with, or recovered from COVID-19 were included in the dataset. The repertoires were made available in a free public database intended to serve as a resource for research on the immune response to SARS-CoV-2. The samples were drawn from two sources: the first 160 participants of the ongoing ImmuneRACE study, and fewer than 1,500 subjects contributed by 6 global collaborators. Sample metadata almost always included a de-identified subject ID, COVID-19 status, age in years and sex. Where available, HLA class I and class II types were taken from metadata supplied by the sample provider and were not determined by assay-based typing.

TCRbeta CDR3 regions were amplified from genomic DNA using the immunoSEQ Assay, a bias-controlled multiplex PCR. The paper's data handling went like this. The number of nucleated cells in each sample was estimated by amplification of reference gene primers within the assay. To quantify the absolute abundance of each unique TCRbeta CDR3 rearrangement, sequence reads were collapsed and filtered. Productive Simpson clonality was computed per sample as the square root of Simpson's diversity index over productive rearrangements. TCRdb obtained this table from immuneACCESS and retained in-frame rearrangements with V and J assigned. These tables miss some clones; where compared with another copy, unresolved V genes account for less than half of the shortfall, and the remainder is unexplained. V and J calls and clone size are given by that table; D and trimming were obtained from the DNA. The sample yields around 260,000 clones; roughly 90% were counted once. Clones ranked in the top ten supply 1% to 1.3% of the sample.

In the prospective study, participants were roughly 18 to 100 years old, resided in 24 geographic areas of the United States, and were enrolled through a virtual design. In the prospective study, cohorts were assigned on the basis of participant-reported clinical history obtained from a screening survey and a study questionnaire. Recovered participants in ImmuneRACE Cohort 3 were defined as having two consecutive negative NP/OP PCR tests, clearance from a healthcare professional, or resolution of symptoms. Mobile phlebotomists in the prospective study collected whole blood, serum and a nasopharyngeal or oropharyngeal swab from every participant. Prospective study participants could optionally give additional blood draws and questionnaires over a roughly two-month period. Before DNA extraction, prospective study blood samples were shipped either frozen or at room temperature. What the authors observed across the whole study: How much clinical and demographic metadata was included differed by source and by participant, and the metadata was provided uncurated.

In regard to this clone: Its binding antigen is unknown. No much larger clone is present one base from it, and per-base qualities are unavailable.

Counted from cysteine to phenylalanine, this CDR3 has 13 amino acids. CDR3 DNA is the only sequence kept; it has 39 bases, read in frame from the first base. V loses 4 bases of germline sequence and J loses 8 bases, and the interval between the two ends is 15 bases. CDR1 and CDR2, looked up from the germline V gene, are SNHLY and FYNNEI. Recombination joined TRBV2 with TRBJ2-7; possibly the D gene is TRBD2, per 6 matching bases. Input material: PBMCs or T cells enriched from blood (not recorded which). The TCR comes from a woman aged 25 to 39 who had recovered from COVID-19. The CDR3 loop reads CASSAEPSEKQYF. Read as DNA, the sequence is TGTGCCAGCAGTGCCGAGCCTAGCGAAAAGCAGTACTTC. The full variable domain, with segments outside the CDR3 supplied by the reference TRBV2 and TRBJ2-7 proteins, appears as EPEVTQTPSHQVTQMGQEVILRCVPISNHLYFYWYRQILGQKVEFLVSFYNNEISEKSEIFDDQFSVERPDGSNFTLKIRSTKLEDSAMYFCASSAEPSEKQYFGPGTRLTVT.